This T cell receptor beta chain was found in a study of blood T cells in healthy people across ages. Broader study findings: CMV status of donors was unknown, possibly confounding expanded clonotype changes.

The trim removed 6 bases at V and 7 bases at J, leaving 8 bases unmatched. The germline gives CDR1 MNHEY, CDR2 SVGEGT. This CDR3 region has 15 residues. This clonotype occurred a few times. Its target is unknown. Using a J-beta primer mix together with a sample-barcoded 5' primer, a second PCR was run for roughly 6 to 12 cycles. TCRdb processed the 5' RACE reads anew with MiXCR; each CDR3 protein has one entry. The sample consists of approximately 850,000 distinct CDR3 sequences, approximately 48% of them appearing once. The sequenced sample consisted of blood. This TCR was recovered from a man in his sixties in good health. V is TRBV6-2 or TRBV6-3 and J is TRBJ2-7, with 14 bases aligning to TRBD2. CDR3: CASSQKGLAGEEQYF. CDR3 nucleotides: TGTGCCAGCAGCCAAAAGGGACTAGCGGGGGAAGAGCAGTACTTC.